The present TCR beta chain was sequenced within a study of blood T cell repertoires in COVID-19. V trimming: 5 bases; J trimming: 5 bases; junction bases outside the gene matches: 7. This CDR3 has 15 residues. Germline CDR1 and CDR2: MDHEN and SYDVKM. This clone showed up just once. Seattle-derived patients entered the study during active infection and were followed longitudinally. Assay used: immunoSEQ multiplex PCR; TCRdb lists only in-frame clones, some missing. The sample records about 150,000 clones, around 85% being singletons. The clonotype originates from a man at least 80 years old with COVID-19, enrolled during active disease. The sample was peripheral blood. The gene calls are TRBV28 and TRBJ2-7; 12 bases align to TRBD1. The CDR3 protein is CASSPPGQGANEQYF. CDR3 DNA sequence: TGTGCCAGCAGTCCACCGGGACAGGGGGCTAACGAGCAGTACTTC.